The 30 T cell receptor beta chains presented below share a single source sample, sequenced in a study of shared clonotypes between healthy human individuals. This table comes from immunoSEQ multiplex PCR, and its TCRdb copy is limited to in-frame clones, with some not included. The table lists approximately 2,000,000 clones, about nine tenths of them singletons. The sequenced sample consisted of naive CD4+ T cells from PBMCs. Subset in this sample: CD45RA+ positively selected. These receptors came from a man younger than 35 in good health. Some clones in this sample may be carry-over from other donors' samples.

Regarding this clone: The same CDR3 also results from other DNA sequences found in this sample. The CDR3 DNA reads as TGTGCCAGCACACGGGGCTACGAGCAGTACTTC. Translating it yields CASTRGYEQYF. The chain recombines TRBV28 with TRBJ2-7, with D perhaps TRBD2 (5 bases). V was shortened by 7 bases and J by 3 bases, with 7 bases between the two germline ends. This CDR3 has 11 amino acids. Germline loops: CDR1 MDHEN, CDR2 SYDVKM.

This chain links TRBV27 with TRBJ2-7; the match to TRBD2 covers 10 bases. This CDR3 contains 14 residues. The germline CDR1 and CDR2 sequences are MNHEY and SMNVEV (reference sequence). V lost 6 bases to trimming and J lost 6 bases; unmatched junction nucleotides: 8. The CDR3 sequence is CASRLSGRASEQYF. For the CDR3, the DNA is TGTGCCAGCAGACTAAGCGGGAGGGCCTCCGAGCAGTACTTC.

The CDR3 bases are TGTGCCAGCAGCTTAGGGCTAGTTGGGAATGAGCAGTTCTTC. It codes for CASSLGLVGNEQFF. V usage is TRBV7-8 and J usage is TRBJ2-1; D is ambiguous. Trimming shortened V by 1 base and J by 7 bases, and 11 bases separated the two germline ends. Germline V gene data show CDR1 as SGHVS and CDR2 as FQNEAQ. This CDR3 has 14 residues.

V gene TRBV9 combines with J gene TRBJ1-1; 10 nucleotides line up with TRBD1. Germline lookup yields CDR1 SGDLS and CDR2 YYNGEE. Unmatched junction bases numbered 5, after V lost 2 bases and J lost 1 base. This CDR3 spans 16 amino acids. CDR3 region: CASSVGTGEGNTEAFF. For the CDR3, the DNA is TGTGCCAGCAGCGTGGGGACAGGGGAAGGGAACACTGAAGCTTTCTTT.

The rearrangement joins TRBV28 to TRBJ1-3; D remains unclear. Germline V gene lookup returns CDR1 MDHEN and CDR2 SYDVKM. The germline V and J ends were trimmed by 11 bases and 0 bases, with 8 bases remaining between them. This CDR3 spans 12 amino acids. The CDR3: CACYNSGNTIYF. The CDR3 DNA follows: TGTGCCTGCTATAACTCTGGAAACACCATATATTTT.

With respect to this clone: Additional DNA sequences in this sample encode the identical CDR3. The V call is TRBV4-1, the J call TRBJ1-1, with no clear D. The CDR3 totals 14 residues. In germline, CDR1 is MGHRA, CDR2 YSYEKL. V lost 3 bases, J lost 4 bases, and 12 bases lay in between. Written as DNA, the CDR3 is TGCGCCAGCAGCCACCCCCCGCGGGGCACTGAAGCTTTCTTT. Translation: CASSHPPRGTEAFF.

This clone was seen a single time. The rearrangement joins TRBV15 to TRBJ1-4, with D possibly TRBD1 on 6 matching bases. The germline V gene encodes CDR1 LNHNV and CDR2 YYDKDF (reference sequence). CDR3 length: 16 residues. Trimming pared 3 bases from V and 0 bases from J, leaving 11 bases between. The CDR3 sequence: CATSSGTKTTNEKLFF. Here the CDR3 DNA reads TGTGCCACCAGCAGCGGGACAAAAACAACTAATGAAAAACTGTTTTTT.

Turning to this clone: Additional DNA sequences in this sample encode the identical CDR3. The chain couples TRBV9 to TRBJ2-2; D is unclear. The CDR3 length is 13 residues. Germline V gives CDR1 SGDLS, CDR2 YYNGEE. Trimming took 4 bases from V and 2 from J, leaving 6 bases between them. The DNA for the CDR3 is TGTGCCAGCAGCCCCAGCAACACCGGGGAGCTGTTTTTT. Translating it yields CASSPSNTGELFF.

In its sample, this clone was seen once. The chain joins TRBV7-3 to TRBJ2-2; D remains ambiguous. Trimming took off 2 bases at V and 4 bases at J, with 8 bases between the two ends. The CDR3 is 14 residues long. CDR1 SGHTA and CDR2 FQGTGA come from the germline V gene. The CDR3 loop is CASSLGVTTGELFF. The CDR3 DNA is TGTGCCAGCAGCTTAGGGGTGACCACCGGGGAGCTGTTTTTT.

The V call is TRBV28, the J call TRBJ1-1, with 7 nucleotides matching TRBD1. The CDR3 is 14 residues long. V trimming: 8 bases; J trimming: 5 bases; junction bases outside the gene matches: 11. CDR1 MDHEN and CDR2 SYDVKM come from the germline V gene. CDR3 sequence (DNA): TGTGCCAGCTCTTCCAGGGGGGGATGGACTGAAGCTTTCTTT. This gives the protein CASSSRGGWTEAFF.

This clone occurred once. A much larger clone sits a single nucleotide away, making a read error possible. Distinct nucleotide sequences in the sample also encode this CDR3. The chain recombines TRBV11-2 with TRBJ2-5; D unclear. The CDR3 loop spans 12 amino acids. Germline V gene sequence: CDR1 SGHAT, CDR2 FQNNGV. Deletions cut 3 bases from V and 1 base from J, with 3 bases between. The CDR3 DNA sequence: TGTGCCAGCAGCTTGGGCCAAGAGACCCAGTACTTC. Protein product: CASSLGQETQYF.

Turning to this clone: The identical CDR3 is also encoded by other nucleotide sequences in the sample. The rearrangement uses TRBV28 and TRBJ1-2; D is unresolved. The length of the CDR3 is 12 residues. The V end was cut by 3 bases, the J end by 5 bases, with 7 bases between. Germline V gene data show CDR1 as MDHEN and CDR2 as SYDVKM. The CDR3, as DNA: TGTGCCAGCAGTTTGTCAGAATATGGCTACACCTTC. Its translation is CASSLSEYGYTF.

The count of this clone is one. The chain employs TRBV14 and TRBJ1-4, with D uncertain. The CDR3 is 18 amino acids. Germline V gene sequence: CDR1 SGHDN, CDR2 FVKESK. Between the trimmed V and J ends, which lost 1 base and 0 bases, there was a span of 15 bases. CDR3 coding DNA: TGTGCCAGCAGCCAAGTTGGTCGGCTAAGGCCAACTAATGAAAAACTGTTTTTT. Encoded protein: CASSQVGRLRPTNEKLFF.

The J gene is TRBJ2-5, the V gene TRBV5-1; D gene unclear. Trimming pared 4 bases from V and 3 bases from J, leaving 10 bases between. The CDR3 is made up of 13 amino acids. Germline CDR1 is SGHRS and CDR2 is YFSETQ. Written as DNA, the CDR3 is TGCGCCAGCAGCGTGTCTGGGGAAGAGACCCAGTACTTC. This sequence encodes CASSVSGEETQYF.

The CDR3 sequence is CATSRDQPKRAFF. The CDR3 DNA is TGTGCCACCAGCAGAGATCAACCCAAAAGAGCTTTCTTT. This sequence joins TRBV15 and TRBJ1-1; D is unclear. The CDR3 loop spans 13 amino acids. V lost 0 bases, J lost 10 bases, and 12 bases lay in between. CDR1 is LNHNV, CDR2 YYDKDF, per germline (reference sequence).

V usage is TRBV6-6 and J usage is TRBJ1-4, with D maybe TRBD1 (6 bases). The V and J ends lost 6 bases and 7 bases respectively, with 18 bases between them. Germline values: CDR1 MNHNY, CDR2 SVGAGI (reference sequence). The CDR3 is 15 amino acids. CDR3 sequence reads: CASSLTGRWGEKLFF. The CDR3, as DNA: TGTGCCAGCAGCCTTACAGGGCGATGGGGTGAAAAACTGTTTTTT.

CDR3 coding DNA: TGCGCCAGCAGCATACTTAGCGGGAGTGGGAACGAGCAGTACTTC. This sequence encodes CASSILSGSGNEQYF. The chain combines TRBV5-1 with TRBJ2-7; 9 bases are shared with TRBD2. This CDR3 comprises 15 residues. The V and J ends lost 4 bases and 5 bases, in that order; junction bases with no gene match: 10. The germline CDR1 and CDR2 sequences are SGHRS and YFSETQ.

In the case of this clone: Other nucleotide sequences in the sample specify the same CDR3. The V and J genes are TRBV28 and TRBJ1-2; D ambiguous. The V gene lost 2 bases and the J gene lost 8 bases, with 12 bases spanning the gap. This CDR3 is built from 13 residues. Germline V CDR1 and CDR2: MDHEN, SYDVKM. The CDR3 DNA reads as TGTGCCAGCAGTTTACCGGATCGGGTCGGCTACACCTTC. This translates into CASSLPDRVGYTF.

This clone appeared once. The CDR3 here is CASSSDTAHYGYTF. CDR3 DNA: TGTGCCAGCAGCTCGGATACAGCCCACTATGGCTACACCTTC. V gene TRBV7-6 combines with J gene TRBJ1-2; no clear D gene. CDR1 is SGHVS and CDR2 is FNYEAQ in the germline V gene. Trimming removed 4 bases at V and 3 bases at J, with 12 bases between. The CDR3 consists of 14 residues.

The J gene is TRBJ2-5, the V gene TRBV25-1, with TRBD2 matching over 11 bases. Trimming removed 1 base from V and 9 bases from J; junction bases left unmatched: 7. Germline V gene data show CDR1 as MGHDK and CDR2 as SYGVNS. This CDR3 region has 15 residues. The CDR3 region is CASSESRTSGLAQYF. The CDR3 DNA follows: TGTGCCAGCAGTGAATCCCGGACTAGCGGGCTGGCCCAGTACTTC.

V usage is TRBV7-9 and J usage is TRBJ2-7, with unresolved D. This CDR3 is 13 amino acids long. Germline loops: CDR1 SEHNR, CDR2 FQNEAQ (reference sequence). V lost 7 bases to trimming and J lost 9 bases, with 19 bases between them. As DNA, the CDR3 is TGTGCCAGCAACCCCCTTAACATAGGCGGGCAGTACTTC. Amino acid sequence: CASNPLNIGGQYF.

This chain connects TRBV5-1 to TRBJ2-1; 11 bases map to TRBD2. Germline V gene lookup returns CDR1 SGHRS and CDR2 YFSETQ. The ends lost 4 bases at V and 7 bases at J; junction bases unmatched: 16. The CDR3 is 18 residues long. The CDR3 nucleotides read TGCGCCAGCAGCAAGGAGACTAGCGGGACGGCCGGCCAGAATGAGCAGTTCTTC. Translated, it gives CASSKETSGTAGQNEQFF.

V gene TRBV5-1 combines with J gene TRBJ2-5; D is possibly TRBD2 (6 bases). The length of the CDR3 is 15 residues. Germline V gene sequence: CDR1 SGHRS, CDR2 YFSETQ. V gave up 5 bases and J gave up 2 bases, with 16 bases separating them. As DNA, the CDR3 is TGCGCCAGCAGGTGGGGGGAAGGACCTCAAGAGACCCAGTACTTC. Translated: CASRWGEGPQETQYF.

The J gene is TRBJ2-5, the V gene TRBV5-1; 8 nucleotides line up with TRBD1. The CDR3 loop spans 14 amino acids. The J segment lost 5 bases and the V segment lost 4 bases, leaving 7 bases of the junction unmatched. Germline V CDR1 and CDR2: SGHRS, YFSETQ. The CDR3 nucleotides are TGCGCCAGCAGCGCGGACAGGGTGGGCGAGACCCAGTACTTC. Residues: CASSADRVGETQYF.

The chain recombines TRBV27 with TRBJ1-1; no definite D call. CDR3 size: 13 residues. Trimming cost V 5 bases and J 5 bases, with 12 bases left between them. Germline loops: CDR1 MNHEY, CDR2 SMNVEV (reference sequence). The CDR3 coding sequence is TGTGCCAGCAGTATCCTGGGTGGGACTGAAGCTTTCTTT. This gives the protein CASSILGGTEAFF.

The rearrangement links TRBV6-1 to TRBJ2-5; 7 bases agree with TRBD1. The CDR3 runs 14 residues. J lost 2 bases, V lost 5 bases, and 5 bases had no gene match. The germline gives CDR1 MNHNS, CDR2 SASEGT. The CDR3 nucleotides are TGTGCCAGCAGTCCGGGACAGACGCAAGAGACCCAGTACTTC. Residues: CASSPGQTQETQYF.

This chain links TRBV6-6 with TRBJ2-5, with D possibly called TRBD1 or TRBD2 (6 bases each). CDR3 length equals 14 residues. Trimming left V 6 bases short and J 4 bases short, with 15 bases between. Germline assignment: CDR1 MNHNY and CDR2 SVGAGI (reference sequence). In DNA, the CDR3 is TGTGCCAGCAGCTTCGGAGGGGGTGGAGAGACCCAGTACTTC. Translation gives CASSFGGGGETQYF.

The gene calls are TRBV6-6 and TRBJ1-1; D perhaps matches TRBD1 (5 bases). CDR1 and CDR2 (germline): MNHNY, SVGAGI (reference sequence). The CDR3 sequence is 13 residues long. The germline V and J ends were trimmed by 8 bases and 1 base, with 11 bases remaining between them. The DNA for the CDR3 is TGTGCCAGCGGAGTCGGGACGAACACTGAAGCTTTCTTT. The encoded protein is CASGVGTNTEAFF.

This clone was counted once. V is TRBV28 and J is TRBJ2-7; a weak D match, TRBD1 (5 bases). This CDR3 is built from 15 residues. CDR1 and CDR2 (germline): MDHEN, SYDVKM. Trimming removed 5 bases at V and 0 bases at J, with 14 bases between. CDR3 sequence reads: CASSGPGNGSYEQYF. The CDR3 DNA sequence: TGTGCCAGCAGTGGCCCAGGGAACGGCTCCTACGAGCAGTACTTC.

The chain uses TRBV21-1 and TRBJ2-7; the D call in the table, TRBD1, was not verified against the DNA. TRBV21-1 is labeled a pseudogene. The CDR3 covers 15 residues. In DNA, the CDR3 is TGTGCCAGCAGCAAAGGGGGTGACAGCAGCTACGAGCAGTACTTC. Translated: CASSKGGDSSYEQYF.